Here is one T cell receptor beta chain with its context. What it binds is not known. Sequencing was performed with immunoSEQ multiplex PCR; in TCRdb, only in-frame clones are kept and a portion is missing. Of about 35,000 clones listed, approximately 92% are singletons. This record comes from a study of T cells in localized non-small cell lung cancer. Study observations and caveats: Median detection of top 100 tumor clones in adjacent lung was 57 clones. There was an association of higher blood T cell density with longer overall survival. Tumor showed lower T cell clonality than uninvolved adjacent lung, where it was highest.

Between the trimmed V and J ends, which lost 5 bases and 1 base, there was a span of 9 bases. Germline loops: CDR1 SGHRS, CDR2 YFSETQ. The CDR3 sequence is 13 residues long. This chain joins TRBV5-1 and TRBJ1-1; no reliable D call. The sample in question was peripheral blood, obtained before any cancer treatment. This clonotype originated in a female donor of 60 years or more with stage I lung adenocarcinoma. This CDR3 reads CASSRVQNTEAFF. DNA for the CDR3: TGCGCCAGCAGTCGGGTACAGAACACTGAAGCTTTCTTT.